This entry lists 20 T cell receptor beta chains sequenced from one sample in a study of cytomegalovirus exposure and HLA in healthy donors. The primer mix had 60 Vbeta and 13 Jbeta primers. Method: immunoSEQ multiplex PCR; TCRdb's copy keeps in-frame clones and lacks some. Among 200,000 to 250,000 clones listed, approximately 80% were seen once. The sequenced material came from PBMCs. The receptor set was obtained from a man younger than 40 in good health and CMV-seronegative.

This clone was found a few times. The chain joins TRBV9 to TRBJ1-2; no clear D. CDR3 length equals 13 residues. Germline V gives CDR1 SGDLS, CDR2 YYNGEE. Trimming stripped 0 bases from V and 8 bases from J, with 11 bases between. This CDR3 is CASSVGGKYGYTF. The CDR3 DNA sequence: TGTGCCAGCAGCGTAGGAGGGAAATACGGCTACACCTTC.

This clone was detected only once. The chain carries TRBV10-3 and TRBJ2-3; 8 bases align to TRBD1. The CDR3 runs 13 residues. The germline CDR1 and CDR2 sequences are ENHRY and SYGVKD. The J segment lost 3 bases and the V segment lost 10 bases, leaving 6 bases of the junction unmatched. CDR3 residues: CATQGATTDTQYF. The CDR3 nucleotides are TGTGCCACCCAGGGGGCGACGACAGATACGCAGTATTTT.

This chain joins TRBV7-8 and TRBJ2-1; D not resolved. CDR3 length: 14 residues. The V gene's germline CDR1 is SGHVS and CDR2 FQNEAQ. V was trimmed by 2 bases and J by 4 bases, leaving 9 bases between them. The DNA for the CDR3 is TGTGCCAGCAGCTTACGCGACTCTTACAATGAGCAGTTCTTC. Translating gives CASSLRDSYNEQFF.

The chain has TRBV5-1 and TRBJ1-1; a possible D gene is TRBD1 (5 bases). The CDR3 contains 14 residues. Germline-derived CDR1 and CDR2 are SGHRS and YFSETQ. V was trimmed by 0 bases and J by 3 bases, leaving 9 bases between them. In nucleotides, the CDR3 is TGCGCCAGCAGCTTGGTGCAGGGCCACACTGAAGCTTTCTTT. This gives the protein CASSLVQGHTEAFF.

This clone was counted once. The V call is TRBV13, the J call TRBJ2-7, with 8 bases fitting TRBD1. Looked up from germline, CDR1 is PRHDT and CDR2 is FYEKMQ (reference sequence). The J segment lost 5 bases and the V segment lost 5 bases, leaving 11 bases of the junction unmatched. CDR3 size: 15 residues. The chain's CDR3 is CASSPATGAGNEQYF. The CDR3 DNA reads as TGTGCCAGCAGCCCTGCGACAGGGGCGGGGAACGAGCAGTACTTC.

The rearrangement links TRBV7-3 to TRBJ2-5, with 8 bases that match TRBD2. V shed 5 bases, J shed 4 bases, and the junction held 9 bases outside the gene matches. Germline CDR1 SGHTA, CDR2 FQGTGA. The CDR3 loop spans 15 amino acids. The CDR3 spells CASSPGTSKGETQYF. CDR3 bases: TGTGCCAGCAGCCCAGGGACTAGTAAGGGAGAGACCCAGTACTTC.

This clone was observed a single time. The rearrangement links TRBV6-9 to TRBJ2-5; 11 bases line up with TRBD2. The CDR3 has 16 residues. Germline values: CDR1 MNHGY, CDR2 SVAAGI. Trimming took 8 bases from V and 9 from J; bases not matched to a gene: 17. The CDR3 DNA is TGTGCCAGCTCGCGGGGGGCTAGCGGGGGGCTGGGGGCCCAGTACTTC. Amino acids: CASSRGASGGLGAQYF.

The CDR3 loop reads CASSMGQFGTQYF. CDR3 DNA: TGTGCCAGTAGTATGGGCCAGTTTGGGACCCAGTACTTC. J is TRBJ2-5 and V is TRBV19; no reliable D call. V was pared by 3 bases and J by 7 bases, with 12 bases between. This CDR3 spans 13 amino acids. CDR1 LNHDA and CDR2 SQIVND come from the germline V gene (reference sequence).

This clone was detected once. The junction departs from germline at one end; a sequencing error may be responsible. V gene TRBV5-4 combines with J gene TRBJ1-1, with a weak D call TRBD1 (5 bases). This CDR3 region has 13 residues. From germline, CDR1 is SGHNT and CDR2 YYREEE (reference sequence). The CDR3 coding sequence is TGTGCCAGCGGCTTAGTTGGGGGGTGGGATGCTTTCTTT. Residues: CASGLVGGWDAFF.

This clone was counted between two and nine times. J is TRBJ1-4 and V is TRBV21-1; the table's TRBD1 call for D was not verified on the DNA. TRBV21-1 is termed a pseudogene. CDR3 length: 16 amino acids. The CDR3 bases are TGTGCCAGCAGCAAACCTGGACAGGTCAAGAATGAAAAACTGTTTTTT. As protein: CASSKPGQVKNEKLFF.

The chain is built from TRBV27 and TRBJ1-6, with D possibly TRBD1 on 5 matching bases. The CDR3 has 13 residues. Between the trimmed V and J ends, which lost 6 bases and 9 bases, there was a span of 12 bases. The germline V gene encodes CDR1 MNHEY and CDR2 SMNVEV (reference sequence). The CDR3 sequence is CASSLQGPSPLHF. CDR3 DNA: TGTGCCAGCAGCTTGCAGGGCCCTTCACCCCTCCACTTT.

The V gene is TRBV6-1, the J gene TRBJ1-2; tentative D call: TRBD1 (6 bases). Trimming stripped 6 bases from V and 6 bases from J, with 14 bases between. The CDR3 has 13 residues. CDR1 is MNHNS, CDR2 SASEGT, per germline. CDR3 region: CASRTGPGNGYTF. In nucleotides, the CDR3 is TGTGCCAGCAGAACAGGGCCGGGAAATGGCTACACCTTC.

The gene calls are TRBV7-2 and TRBJ2-1; 12 bases line up with TRBD2. The V segment lost 5 bases and the J segment 10 bases; nucleotides outside the gene matches: 6. This CDR3 has 14 amino acids. The germline gives CDR1 SGHTA, CDR2 FQGNSA. The CDR3 DNA reads TGTGCCAGCAGCCCGCGACTAGCGGGGGCGGAGCAGTTCTTC. Its translation is CASSPRLAGAEQFF.

The genes are TRBV7-8 and TRBJ2-5, with 7 positions matching TRBD2. The trim removed 3 bases at V and 0 bases at J, leaving 4 bases unmatched. The CDR3 extends over 15 amino acids. Germline CDR1 SGHVS, CDR2 FQNEAQ. This CDR3 reads CASSLAGVHQETQYF. As DNA, the CDR3 is TGTGCCAGCAGCTTGGCGGGGGTCCACCAAGAGACCCAGTACTTC.

V usage is TRBV27 and J usage is TRBJ1-2; maybe TRBD1 (5 bases). V was trimmed by 3 bases and J by 4 bases, leaving 15 bases between them. This CDR3 region has 15 residues. The germline gives CDR1 MNHEY, CDR2 SMNVEV (reference sequence). The CDR3: CASSLASMGGYGYTF. The CDR3 DNA sequence: TGTGCCAGCAGTTTGGCCTCTATGGGGGGCTATGGCTACACCTTC.

V gene TRBV11-3 combines with J gene TRBJ2-1; no reliable D call. V gave up 1 base and J gave up 6 bases, with 7 bases separating them. CDR1 SGHNT and CDR2 YENEEA come from the germline V gene. The CDR3 has 13 residues. CDR3 protein: CASSLARFNEQFF. The CDR3 nucleotides are TGTGCCAGCAGCTTAGCCCGTTTCAATGAGCAGTTCTTC.

V gene TRBV10-1 combines with J gene TRBJ1-5, with D tentatively TRBD1 (6 bases). The V end was cut by 10 bases, the J end by 0 bases, with 22 bases between. This CDR3 comprises 17 residues. CDR1 is WNHNN and CDR2 is SYGVQD in the germline V gene (reference sequence). CDR3 in DNA: TGCGCCAACTCTGGCCCACAGGGCCATTATAGCAATCAGCCCCAGCATTTT. It yields the protein CANSGPQGHYSNQPQHF.

The CDR3 sequence: CASSPGLAGVNEQFF. The CDR3 DNA follows: TGTGCCAGCAGCCCCGGACTAGCGGGGGTCAATGAGCAGTTCTTC. This rearrangement joins TRBV7-8 to TRBJ2-1; 13 nucleotides line up with TRBD2. CDR3 size: 15 residues. Germline V CDR1 and CDR2: SGHVS, FQNEAQ. Trimming cost V 5 bases and J 6 bases; bases outside gene matches: 4.

The chain recombines TRBV5-1 with TRBJ2-7; D not resolved. The CDR3 loop spans 14 amino acids. CDR1 and CDR2 from the germline V gene are SGHRS and YFSETQ. V gave up 3 bases and J gave up 9 bases, with 19 bases separating them. CDR3 DNA: TGCGCCAGCAGCTCAGCAGGCCTACTCGGCCCGCAGTACTTC. Translated: CASSSAGLLGPQYF.

The CDR3 protein is CASRPRGRRGDQPQHF. The CDR3, as DNA: TGTGCCAGCAGGCCCCGGGGCAGGAGGGGAGATCAGCCCCAGCATTTT. This chain uses TRBV28 with TRBJ1-5; D possibly corresponds to TRBD1 (5 bases). The CDR3 covers 16 residues. Germline loops: CDR1 MDHEN, CDR2 SYDVKM. Trimming took off 6 bases at V and 5 bases at J, with 20 bases between the two ends.